This T cell receptor (beta chain) was recovered during a study of blood T cell repertoires in COVID-19. Study-wide context: Sources were T cells, B-cell-depleted T cells, or PBMCs; the material itself was cDNA or gDNA.

The V gene end was trimmed by 0 bases and the J gene end by 0 bases; junction bases not matched to a gene: 6. Germline assignment: CDR1 SGDLS and CDR2 YYNGEE. The CDR3 is 17 residues long. As handled by the study authors: Researchers report that nucleated cell counts were estimated from reference gene primer amplification. Measured with immunoSEQ multiplex PCR; TCRdb has only the in-frame clones, and not every one. The DNA gave D and trimming, while V, J and clone size come from that table. The sample lists tens of thousands of clones, about 88% occurring once. This receptor was identified in a human donor in a cohort sampled during active COVID-19. Material: peripheral blood. The chain has TRBV9 and TRBJ2-1; 7 positions agree with TRBD2. For the CDR3, the DNA is TGTGCCAGCAGCGTAGGGTGGCGGGGGAGCTCCTACAATGAGCAGTTCTTC. It codes for CASSVGWRGSSYNEQFF.